One and the same sample provided the 20 T cell receptor beta chains below, sequenced in a study of T cell repertoires in cytomegalovirus infection. TCRdb passed the reads through MiXCR, listing each CDR3 protein once. Seen here are more than 400,000 distinct CDR3 sequences, less than 30% observed once, and the top ten hold roughly an eighth. The material sequenced was PBMCs. These receptors originate from a human donor in good health (CMV status not recorded). Some clones in this sample may be carry-over from other donors' samples.

This chain connects TRBV7-9 to TRBJ1-1, with D perhaps TRBD1 (5 bases). This CDR3 has 15 residues. Germline CDR1 SEHNR, CDR2 FQNEAQ (reference sequence). The V end was cut by 6 bases, the J end by 6 bases, with 20 bases between. Here the CDR3 reads CASRPNFQGHAEAFF. CDR3 DNA sequence: TGTGCCAGCAGACCTAACTTTCAGGGTCACGCTGAAGCTTTCTTT.

This clonotype was counted many times. The rearrangement links TRBV7-2 to TRBJ2-1; TRBD2 might be the D (6 bases). The CDR3 length is 15 residues. V lost 5 bases and J lost 2, with 13 bases in between. CDR1 and CDR2 (germline): SGHTA, FQGNSA. The CDR3 nucleotides are TGTGCCAGCAGCCGCGGGGACTTTACCTACAATGAGCAGTTCTTC. Its translation: CASSRGDFTYNEQFF.

This clonotype was picked up many times. The chain links TRBV7-2 to TRBJ2-7; tentatively, D is TRBD2 (6 bases). CDR1 SGHTA and CDR2 FQGNSA come from the germline V gene. The CDR3 contains 15 residues. Trimming stripped 3 bases from V and 6 bases from J, with 18 bases between. The CDR3 nucleotides read TGTGCCAGCAGCTTTAAAAATAGCGGCGGATCCGAGCAGTACTTC. It translates to CASSFKNSGGSEQYF.

The chain couples TRBV29-1 to TRBJ2-7; 7 bases are shared with TRBD1. Per germline, CDR1 SQVTM and CDR2 ANQGSEA. The CDR3 is 11 residues long. After removal of 4 bases from V and 6 bases from J, the junction contained 3 bases not matched to a gene. CDR3 region: CSVGQGSEQYV. The CDR3 DNA follows: TGCAGCGTTGGACAGGGTAGCGAGCAGTACGTC.

This clonotype was seen many times. In nucleotides, the CDR3 is TGTGCCAGCAGCAAGGAAGCGGGAGGCAGCTCCTACAATGAGCAGTTCTTC. Translated, it gives CASSKEAGGSSYNEQFF. The chain has TRBV7-8 and TRBJ2-1; 9 bases map to TRBD2. Germline values: CDR1 SGHVS, CDR2 FQNEAQ. The V segment lost 5 bases and the J segment 0 bases; nucleotides outside the gene matches: 8. This CDR3 region has 17 residues.

There are a few counts of this clonotype. V usage is TRBV2 and J usage is TRBJ1-1, with no clear D. Germline CDR1 SNHLY, CDR2 FYNNEI. The CDR3 spans 13 residues. Trimming removed 3 bases at V and 1 base at J, with 6 bases between. The CDR3 sequence: CASSDVGNTEAFF. CDR3 bases: TGTGCCAGCAGTGATGTAGGGAACACTGAAGCTTTCTTT.

This clonotype has a count of ten or more. The chain uses TRBV7-6 and TRBJ2-1; 7 bases align to TRBD1. This CDR3 comprises 17 residues. The V gene's germline CDR1 is SGHVS and CDR2 FNYEAQ. The junction had 6 bases not matched to a gene; V was cut back by 1 base and J by 0 bases. Here the CDR3 reads CASSLVMGQSSYNEQFF. CDR3 sequence (DNA): TGTGCCAGCAGCTTAGTCATGGGACAGAGCTCCTACAATGAGCAGTTCTTC. Full variable domain (remainder filled in from reference TRBV7-6 and TRBJ2-1): GAGVSQSPRYKVTKRGQDVALRCDPISGHVSLYWYRQALGQGPEFLTYFNYEAQQDKSGLPNDRFSAERPEGSISTLTIQRTEQRDSAMYRCASSLVMGQSSYNEQFFGPGTRLTVL.

This clonotype was detected only a few times. V usage is TRBV29-1 and J usage is TRBJ2-3; D perhaps matches TRBD2 (5 bases). CDR3 length: 13 amino acids. CDR1 SQVTM and CDR2 ANQGSEA come from the germline V gene. V lost 4 bases to trimming and J lost 5 bases, with 13 bases between them. CDR3 in DNA: TGCAGCGTTGCGCTAGCCGTGCAAGATACGCAGTATTTT. This translates into CSVALAVQDTQYF.

The chain is built from TRBV20-1 and TRBJ1-5; a weak D match, TRBD1 (5 bases). The CDR3 runs 12 residues. Germline V lookup: CDR1 DFQATT, CDR2 SNEGSKA (reference sequence). V shed 6 bases and J shed 2 bases, with 8 bases lying between them. The CDR3 protein is CSAWGGNQPQHF. For the CDR3, the DNA is TGCAGTGCCTGGGGGGGCAATCAGCCCCAGCATTTT.

The rearrangement joins TRBV29-1 to TRBJ2-1; TRBD2 matches at 9 bases. This CDR3 region has 14 residues. Looked up from germline, CDR1 is SQVTM and CDR2 is ANQGSEA. The ends lost 8 bases at V and 10 bases at J; junction bases unmatched: 15. CDR3 in amino acids: CSPEVGGREGEQFF. The CDR3 DNA reads as TGCAGCCCTGAGGTGGGCGGGAGGGAGGGAGAGCAGTTCTTC.

This clonotype has ten or more counts. The rearrangement uses TRBV7-2 and TRBJ1-6; no reliable D call. The V gene's germline CDR1 is SGHTA and CDR2 FQGNSA. This CDR3 comprises 14 residues. V lost 3 bases to trimming and J lost 4 bases, with 7 bases between them. The CDR3 protein is CASSFPDYNSPLHF. In DNA, the CDR3 is TGTGCCAGCAGCTTTCCGGATTATAATTCACCCCTCCACTTT.

This clonotype has a handful of counts. The rearrangement joins TRBV6-5 to TRBJ1-2, with TRBD1 as a possible D gene (5 bases). CDR3 size: 16 residues. In germline, CDR1 is MNHEY, CDR2 SVGAGI. V lost 0 bases and J lost 0, with 11 bases in between. The CDR3 protein is CASSYSGRRANYGYTF. The CDR3, as DNA: TGTGCCAGCAGTTACTCGGGACGGAGAGCTAACTATGGCTACACCTTC.

The V and J genes are TRBV5-4 and TRBJ2-5; a possible D gene is TRBD1 (5 bases). CDR1 is SGHNT and CDR2 is YYREEE in the germline V gene (reference sequence). V dropped 1 base and J dropped 2 bases, with 9 bases sitting between them. The CDR3 sequence is 14 residues long. This CDR3 reads CASSLRKGQETQYF. CDR3 DNA: TGTGCCAGCAGCTTGAGGAAGGGGCAAGAGACCCAGTACTTC.

This clonotype was observed many times. The rearrangement links TRBV6-5 to TRBJ2-7, with 7 bases fitting TRBD2. The J segment lost 6 bases and the V segment lost 2 bases, leaving 4 bases of the junction unmatched. Looked up from germline, CDR1 is MNHEY and CDR2 is SVGAGI. The CDR3 extends over 13 amino acids. This CDR3 is CASSYSTGGEQYV. Written as DNA, the CDR3 is TGTGCCAGCAGTTACAGTACGGGAGGCGAGCAGTACGTC.

The V and J genes are TRBV19 and TRBJ1-5; TRBD1 matches 9 bases. There are 14 residues in the CDR3. From germline, CDR1 is LNHDA and CDR2 SQIVND (reference sequence). The trim removed 8 bases at V and 2 bases at J, leaving 4 bases unmatched. DNA for the CDR3: TGTGCCAGTGGGACAGGGTTGGGCAATCAGCCCCAGCATTTT. Amino acids: CASGTGLGNQPQHF. Full variable domain (outside the CDR3, taken from reference TRBV19 and TRBJ1-5): DGGITQSPKYLFRKEGQNVTLSCEQNLNHDAMYWYRQDPGQGLRLIYYSQIVNDFQKGDIAEGYSVSREKKESFPLTVTSAQKNPTAFYLCASGTGLGNQPQHFGDGTRLSIL.

The J gene is TRBJ1-2, the V gene TRBV4-1; D remains ambiguous. Germline lookup yields CDR1 MGHRA and CDR2 YSYEKL. V gave up 0 bases and J gave up 7 bases, with 3 bases separating them. The CDR3 loop spans 11 amino acids. The CDR3 nucleotides read TGCGCCAGCAGCCAAGAAAGTGGCTACACCTTC. Translation gives CASSQESGYTF.

V and J are TRBV12-3 or TRBV12-4 and TRBJ2-2; D is ambiguous. V lost 4 bases and J lost 7, with 13 bases in between. This CDR3 contains 14 residues. The chain's CDR3 is CASSSHRGGGELFF. The CDR3 coding sequence is TGTGCCAGCAGTTCCCATAGAGGCGGCGGGGAGCTGTTTTTT.

This chain joins TRBV6-2 or TRBV6-3 and TRBJ1-2; 7 nucleotides match TRBD1. Germline V gene data show CDR1 as MNHEY and CDR2 as SVGEGT. The junction had 14 bases not matched to a gene; V was cut back by 5 bases and J by 5 bases. The length of the CDR3 is 16 residues. The chain's CDR3 is CASSHNRQGVRYGYTF. The CDR3 nucleotides read TGTGCCAGCAGTCACAATCGACAGGGCGTGCGGTATGGCTACACCTTC.

This clonotype has only a few counts. CDR3 sequence (DNA): TGTGCCATCAGTGACCTCCAGCGGGCTAACAATGAGCAGTTCTTC. Residues: CAISDLQRANNEQFF. The chain recombines TRBV10-3 with TRBJ2-1; D possibly corresponds to TRBD2 (6 bases). CDR3 length: 15 residues. Trimming cost V 3 bases and J 5 bases, with 14 bases left between them. Germline V lookup: CDR1 ENHRY, CDR2 SYGVKD.

About this clonotype itself: Mismatch with germline at one junction end may stem from a read error. The V and J genes are TRBV7-6 and TRBJ2-3, with unresolved D. The CDR3 consists of 10 residues. In germline, CDR1 is SGHVS, CDR2 FNYEAQ. CDR3 coding DNA: TGTGCCAGCTCCCATCATACGCGGTATTTT. This gives the protein CASSHHTRYF.